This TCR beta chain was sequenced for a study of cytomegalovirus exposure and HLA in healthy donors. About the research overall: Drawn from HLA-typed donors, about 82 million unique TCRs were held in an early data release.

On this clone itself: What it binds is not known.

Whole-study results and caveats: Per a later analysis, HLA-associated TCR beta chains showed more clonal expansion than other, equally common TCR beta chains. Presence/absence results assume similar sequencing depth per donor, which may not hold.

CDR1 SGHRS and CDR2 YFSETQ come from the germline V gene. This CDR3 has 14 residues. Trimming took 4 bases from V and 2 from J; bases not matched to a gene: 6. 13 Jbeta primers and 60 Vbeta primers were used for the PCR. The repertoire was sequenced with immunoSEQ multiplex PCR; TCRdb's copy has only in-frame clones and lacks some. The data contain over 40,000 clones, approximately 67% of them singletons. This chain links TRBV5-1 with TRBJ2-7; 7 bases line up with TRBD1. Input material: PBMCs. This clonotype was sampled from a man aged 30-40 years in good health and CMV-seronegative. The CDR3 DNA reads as TGCGCCAGCAGCCCGGGACAGCGAACCTACGAGCAGTACTTC. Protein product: CASSPGQRTYEQYF.